The rows below give T cell receptor beta chains drawn from one sample of a study of regulatory T cells in long-lasting Graves disease. TCRdb used MiXCR to reprocess the multiplex PCR reads, holding one entry per CDR3 protein. The repertoire holds about 540,000 distinct CDR3 sequences, approximately 13% seen once, with 8% to 10% in the top ten. This sample was also put to use in a study of T cells in Graves' hyperthyroidism and ophthalmopathy.

The source material was peripheral blood mononuclear cells (PBMCs), sampled at new diagnosis, from a patient treated with antithyroid drugs. These receptors were obtained from a man aged 25 to 40 with Graves disease. The CDR3 runs from the conserved cysteine through the conserved F or W.

J,V,length,CDR3
TRBJ2-3,TRBV28,21,CASSLEPTGTSGRAYWDTQYF
TRBJ2-5,TRBV29-1,17,CSVWATEPQDPQETQYF
TRBJ2-7,TRBV3-1,15,CASSQEGGSTHEQYF
TRBJ1-3,TRBV28,16,CASSSEGAYSGNTIYF
TRBJ2-3,TRBV28,15,CASSSLAGSEDTQYF
TRBJ2-5,TRBV28,16,CASSLHGAGVRETQYF
TRBJ2-3,TRBV10-3,20,CAISPIHAGGPFQVVDTQYF
TRBJ2-2,TRBV6-1,12,CASVSNTGELFF
TRBJ1-1,TRBV3-1,16,CASSQDIQAGNTEAFF
TRBJ1-4,TRBV7-9,11,CASRSEGKLFF
TRBJ2-1,TRBV20-1,13,CSASRGFYNEQFF
TRBJ2-3,TRBV12-5,13,CASDPQGWNTQYF
TRBJ2-7,TRBV20-1,18,CSARPEPGLAGPLGEQYF
TRBJ1-2,TRBV10-3,15,CAISEMGQGDYGYTF
TRBJ2-2,TRBV9,14,CASSEGSSGRELFF
TRBJ1-1,TRBV10-1,17,CASSESRDRGVSTEAFF
TRBJ2-2,TRBV3-1,17,CASSQDISSRYTGELFF
TRBJ1-4,TRBV5-1,14,CASSIRATNEKLFF
TRBJ1-2,TRBV30,13,CASPMRTNYGYTF
TRBJ2-3,TRBV7-8,18,CASSTYKRGQTSTDTQYF
TRBJ1-1,TRBV4-1,14,CASSQSSGGTEAFF
TRBJ1-6,TRBV28,15,CASSSDQGIYSPLHF
TRBJ1-2,TRBV5-1,15,CASSFSGQGAAGYTF
TRBJ1-2,TRBV30,13,CAWSSGQRYGYTF
TRBJ2-7,TRBV10-3,14,CAITARREAEEQYF
TRBJ2-7,TRBV27,14,CASSKTSARGEQYF
TRBJ1-5,TRBV20-1,14,CSAIAGHSNQPQHF
TRBJ1-2,TRBV19,12,CASMGQGVGYTF
TRBJ1-1,TRBV6-1,13,CASSDWQGAWAFF
TRBJ2-3,TRBV28,14,CASSGYPSTDTQYF
TRBJ1-2,TRBV30,12,CAWRRDRGGYTF
TRBJ2-2,TRBV19,14,CASSLASNTGELFF
TRBJ2-4,TRBV13,13,CASSTWDRNIQYF
TRBJ2-5,TRBV24-1,13,CATSEKMQETQYF
TRBJ1-1,TRBV18,16,CASSPGGPGTNTEAFF
TRBJ2-1,TRBV12-3/TRBV12-4,13,CASTPRPDNEQFF